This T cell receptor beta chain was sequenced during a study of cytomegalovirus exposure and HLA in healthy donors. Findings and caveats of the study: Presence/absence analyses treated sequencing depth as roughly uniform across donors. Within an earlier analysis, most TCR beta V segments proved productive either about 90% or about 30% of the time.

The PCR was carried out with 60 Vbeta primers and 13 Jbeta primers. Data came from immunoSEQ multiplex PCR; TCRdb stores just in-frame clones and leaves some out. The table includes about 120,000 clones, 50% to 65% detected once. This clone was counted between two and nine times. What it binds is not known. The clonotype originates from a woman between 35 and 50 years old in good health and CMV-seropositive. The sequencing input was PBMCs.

The CDR3 region is CASTPTGGINEQFF. The CDR3 DNA reads TGTGCCAGTACCCCGACAGGGGGTATTAATGAGCAGTTCTTC. This sequence joins TRBV19 and TRBJ2-1, with 9 bases lining up with TRBD1. Unmatched junction bases numbered 8, after V lost 7 bases and J lost 7 bases. The CDR3 loop spans 14 amino acids. In germline, CDR1 is LNHDA, CDR2 SQIVND (reference sequence).